The next 15 T cell receptor beta chains were all read from a single sample in a study of blood T cell repertoires in COVID-19 (dated by TCRdb to the early 2020s). Libraries were constructed by the immunoSEQ multiplex PCR assay. TCRdb carries this immuneACCESS record with in-frame sequences only. Its versions omit some clonotypes, under half of them owing to an unresolved V gene in the studies checked, with the rest unexplained. Counted in this sample were approximately 200,000 clones; 84% of them appeared once. About 2.4% of the sample is in the top ten clones. The sequenced material came from peripheral blood. The receptors come from a woman aged 55-70 years with acute or convalescent COVID-19.

The chain recombines TRBV19 with TRBJ2-7; 12 nucleotides match TRBD1. The trim removed 3 bases at V and 5 bases at J, leaving 5 bases unmatched. The germline V gene encodes CDR1 LNHDA and CDR2 SQIVND (reference sequence). The CDR3 length is 15 residues. The CDR3 DNA reads TGTGCCAGTAGTATTCAGGGACAGGGGGCCCACGAGCAGTACTTC. It encodes CASSIQGQGAHEQYF. The variable domain in full, with the rest retrieved from reference TRBV19 and TRBJ2-7, is DGGITQSPKYLFRKEGQNVTLSCEQNLNHDAMYWYRQDPGQGLRLIYYSQIVNDFQKGDIAEGYSVSREKKESFPLTVTSAQKNPTAFYLCASSIQGQGAHEQYFGPGTRLTVT.

This clone was picked up a small number of times. The chain is built from TRBV2 and TRBJ2-7, with 7 bases identical to TRBD1. CDR1 is SNHLY and CDR2 is FYNNEI in the germline V gene. Trimming cost V 3 bases and J 1 base; bases outside gene matches: 15. The CDR3 totals 18 residues. The CDR3 here is CASSENPGQSRESYEQYF. DNA for the CDR3: TGTGCCAGCAGTGAGAACCCGGGACAGTCGCGTGAATCCTACGAGCAGTACTTC.

The chain carries TRBV6-5 and TRBJ2-3; TRBD2 aligns across 7 bases. This CDR3 contains 15 residues. Trimming took 8 bases from V and 5 from J; bases not matched to a gene: 13. Germline V gives CDR1 MNHEY, CDR2 SVGAGI. CDR3 DNA: TGTGCCAGCCAAACTGTAGCGGGCAACGTAGATACGCAGTATTTT. This sequence encodes CASQTVAGNVDTQYF.

This chain uses TRBV15 with TRBJ2-3; TRBD2 matches at 9 bases. This CDR3 has 15 residues. Trimming at V came to 3 bases and at J to 1 base, leaving 2 bases not matched to a gene. The germline V gene has CDR1 LNHNV and CDR2 YYDKDF (reference sequence). The CDR3 DNA reads TGTGCCACCAGCAGTTCTAGCGGGGGCACAGATACGCAGTATTTT. Encoded protein: CATSSSSGGTDTQYF.

J is TRBJ2-6 and V is TRBV28; D is uncertain. This CDR3 comprises 17 residues. Germline CDR1 MDHEN, CDR2 SYDVKM. Trimming took off 5 bases at V and 0 bases at J, with 14 bases between the two ends. CDR3: CASSNGRLNSGANVLTF. Written as DNA, the CDR3 is TGTGCCAGCAGTAATGGCAGGTTAAACTCTGGGGCCAACGTCCTGACTTTC.

The gene calls are TRBV3-1 (or the pseudogene TRBV3-2) and TRBJ1-1; D ambiguous. This CDR3 region has 13 residues. Trimming took 4 bases from V and 0 from J, leaving 6 bases between them. Germline V gene sequence: CDR1 LGHDT, CDR2 YNNKEL (reference sequence). For the CDR3, the DNA is TGTGCCAGCAGCCTTAGTGTGAACACTGAAGCTTTCTTT. It encodes CASSLSVNTEAFF.

This chain links TRBV7-2 with TRBJ2-1; D not resolved. The CDR3 is 13 amino acids. The germline V and J ends were trimmed by 3 bases and 2 bases, with 5 bases remaining between them. Germline CDR1 and CDR2: SGHTA and FQGNSA. The CDR3 sequence is CASSFSTYNEQFF. The CDR3, as DNA: TGTGCCAGCAGCTTTAGCACCTACAATGAGCAGTTCTTC. The full variable domain, completed using reference TRBV7-2 and TRBJ2-1, is GAGVSQSPSNKVTEKGKDVELRCDPISGHTALYWYRQSLGQGLEFLIYFQGNSAPDKSGLPSDRFSAERTGGSVSTLTIQRTQQEDSAVYLCASSFSTYNEQFFGPGTRLTVL.

The V call is TRBV11-2, the J call TRBJ1-6; maybe TRBD1 (5 bases). Trimming took 1 base from V and 7 from J, leaving 11 bases between them. CDR3 length: 15 residues. Per the germline V gene, CDR1 is SGHAT and CDR2 is FQNNGV. The CDR3 DNA reads as TGTGCCAGCAGCTTAGTCGGAGGGGAGAATTCACCCCTCCACTTT. It is translated as CASSLVGGENSPLHF.

This chain uses TRBV12-3 or TRBV12-4 with TRBJ2-1; no definite D call. This CDR3 has 13 amino acids. Deletions cut 6 bases from V and 3 bases from J, with 9 bases between. CDR3 residues: CASRFILYNEQFF. The CDR3 DNA sequence: TGTGCCAGCAGGTTTATACTCTACAATGAGCAGTTCTTC.

This clone was counted between two and nine times. This chain uses TRBV30 with TRBJ1-3; TRBD1 matches at 7 bases. The V and J ends lost 3 bases and 4 bases, in that order; junction bases with no gene match: 24. Per germline, CDR1 GTSNPN and CDR2 SVGIG (reference sequence). CDR3 length: 20 residues. In DNA form, the CDR3 reads TGTGCCTGGAGAGCTAAGGTGGAGGGGGCCACTTACATGCCCGGAAACACCATATATTTT. This sequence encodes CAWRAKVEGATYMPGNTIYF.

This clone was seen more than once but under ten times. The rearrangement links TRBV21-1 to TRBJ1-6; whether TRBD1, the table's D call, matches the DNA was not checked. TRBV21-1 is deemed a pseudogene. CDR3 size: 16 residues. The CDR3 DNA is TGTGCCAGCAGCAAATCGGAGACAGGGGGGCGTTCACCCCTCCACTTT. Protein sequence: CASSKSETGGRSPLHF.

The rearrangement uses TRBV6-6 and TRBJ1-2; D is unclear. Germline CDR1 reads MNHNY; CDR2 reads SVGAGI (reference sequence). V was trimmed by 0 bases and J by 4 bases, leaving 15 bases between them. This CDR3 comprises 16 residues. The CDR3 sequence is CASSYSNFGEPYGYTF. Here the CDR3 DNA reads TGTGCCAGCAGTTACTCGAATTTCGGGGAACCCTATGGCTACACCTTC.

There are a few counts of this clone. The chain combines TRBV28 with TRBJ2-5, with 9 bases fitting TRBD1. Germline CDR1 reads MDHEN; CDR2 reads SYDVKM. The V gene end was trimmed by 5 bases and the J gene end by 2 bases; junction bases not matched to a gene: 9. The CDR3 is 16 residues long. The CDR3 loop is CASSRLGTGHQETQYF. The CDR3, as DNA: TGTGCCAGCAGTAGACTTGGGACAGGGCATCAAGAGACCCAGTACTTC.

The chain recombines TRBV6-5 with TRBJ1-1; 8 nucleotides agree with TRBD1. J was trimmed by 2 bases and V by 0 bases; bases with no gene match: 5. The germline V gene has CDR1 MNHEY and CDR2 SVGAGI. The CDR3 contains 16 residues. The CDR3 DNA is TGTGCCAGCAGTTACTCGTACCCAGGGGGCAACACTGAAGCTTTCTTT. It translates to CASSYSYPGGNTEAFF.

The J gene is TRBJ2-1, the V gene TRBV4-2; 9 nucleotides match TRBD1. Germline loops: CDR1 LGHNA, CDR2 YNFKEQ. The CDR3 loop spans 16 amino acids. After removal of 0 bases from V and 4 bases from J, the junction contained 4 bases not matched to a gene. The CDR3 nucleotides are TGTGCCAGCAGCCAAGATTTACAGGGGGCGTACAATGAGCAGTTCTTC. Amino acid sequence: CASSQDLQGAYNEQFF.